A single sample gave rise to the 13 T cell receptor beta chains below, sequenced in a study of T cells in Graves' hyperthyroidism and ophthalmopathy. The source material, RNA transcripts, was used to amplify TCR beta CDR3 regions. The TCR CDR3 was amplified in a first-round RT-PCR using the HTBI primer set. A single record per CDR3 protein comes from TCRdb applying MiXCR to the multiplex PCR reads. The sample lists about 520,000 distinct CDR3 sequences, roughly a quarter occurring once. Sequenced sample: blood. These receptors all stem from a woman aged 30 to 39 with Graves' ophthalmopathy.

Ten or more counts support this clonotype. CDR3: CASSEGNRGTQYF. In nucleotides, the CDR3 is TGTGCCAGCAGTGAAGGGAACAGGGGGACCCAGTACTTC. The rearrangement links TRBV2 to TRBJ2-5; 7 nucleotides agree with TRBD1. The CDR3 is 13 residues long. After removal of 1 base from V and 7 bases from J, the junction contained 3 bases not matched to a gene. Germline lookup yields CDR1 SNHLY and CDR2 FYNNEI.

This sequence joins TRBV6-5 and TRBJ1-3, with unresolved D. The CDR3 has 13 residues. Per germline, CDR1 MNHEY and CDR2 SVGAGI. The germline V and J ends were trimmed by 0 bases and 4 bases, with 4 bases remaining between them. The CDR3 sequence is CASSYSKGNTIYF. CDR3 in DNA: TGTGCCAGCAGTTACTCGAAGGGAAACACCATATATTTT.

This clonotype was counted ten times or more. The V and J genes are TRBV3-1 and TRBJ2-7, with 9 bases matching TRBD1. In germline, CDR1 is LGHDT, CDR2 YNNKEL (reference sequence). The CDR3 length is 16 residues. V lost 1 base to trimming and J lost 7 bases; unmatched junction nucleotides: 11. The CDR3 region has the DNA TGTGCCAGCAGCCAAGTTGGTGGGACAGGGCTAAGGGAGCAGTACTTC. Protein: CASSQVGGTGLREQYF.

This clonotype was picked up a small number of times. The chain couples TRBV10-1 to TRBJ2-6; D is ambiguous. V was cut by 8 bases and J by 0 bases, with 8 bases left in between. This CDR3 is built from 14 residues. Per germline, CDR1 WNHNN and CDR2 SYGVQD (reference sequence). The CDR3 is CASSSNSGANVLTF. In DNA form, the CDR3 reads TGCGCCAGCTCCTCAAACTCTGGGGCCAACGTCCTGACTTTC.

This clonotype was observed a handful of times. V gene TRBV19 combines with J gene TRBJ2-2, with D perhaps matching TRBD1 (5 bases). The germline V and J ends were trimmed by 7 bases and 4 bases, with 10 bases remaining between them. The CDR3 has 13 amino acids. In germline, CDR1 is LNHDA, CDR2 SQIVND (reference sequence). Here the CDR3 reads CASIGVRTGELFF. DNA of the CDR3: TGTGCCAGTATAGGGGTGCGCACCGGGGAGCTGTTTTTT.

At least ten counts were recorded for this clonotype. V is TRBV6-5 and J is TRBJ1-1, with D possibly matching TRBD1 (5 bases). Trimming shortened V by 2 bases and J by 3 bases, and 10 bases separated the two germline ends. In germline, CDR1 is MNHEY, CDR2 SVGAGI. CDR3 length equals 14 residues. In DNA, the CDR3 is TGTGCCAGCAGTTACGGAACGGGGGACACTGAAGCTTTCTTT. Protein product: CASSYGTGDTEAFF.

This clonotype has a handful of counts. DNA of the CDR3: TGCAGTGCTAGCCTAGCGGGGAACACTGAAGCTTTCTTT. Residues: CSASLAGNTEAFF. This chain joins TRBV20-1 and TRBJ1-1, with D hard to call. This CDR3 is built from 13 residues. Trimming removed 3 bases at V and 1 base at J, with 9 bases between. Germline CDR1 is DFQATT and CDR2 is SNEGSKA (reference sequence).

CDR3 sequence (DNA): TGTGCCAGCAGTGCAGGGGGATATCAGCCCCAGCATTTT. This encodes CASSAGGYQPQHF. This chain uses TRBV6-2 or TRBV6-3 with TRBJ1-5, with 7 bases fitting TRBD1. The CDR3 consists of 13 residues. Per germline, CDR1 MNHEY and CDR2 SVGEGT. The J segment lost 5 bases and the V segment lost 5 bases, leaving 3 bases of the junction unmatched.

This clonotype was counted many times. This rearrangement joins TRBV12-3 or TRBV12-4 to TRBJ1-5; tentatively, D is TRBD1 (5 bases). CDR3 length: 16 amino acids. V lost 6 bases and J 2 bases, leaving 17 bases between the germline ends. CDR3 sequence: CASSPGGVRGNQPQHF. The CDR3 bases are TGTGCCAGCAGCCCTGGGGGGGTGAGGGGCAATCAGCCCCAGCATTTT.

This clonotype has at least ten counts. The chain is built from TRBV11-2 and TRBJ1-2, with unresolved D. V was cut by 1 base and J by 6 bases, with 9 bases left in between. Germline assignment: CDR1 SGHAT and CDR2 FQNNGV. The CDR3 extends over 13 amino acids. The CDR3 DNA is TGTGCCAGCAGCTTAGTGGCATTGGATGGCTACACCTTC. It encodes CASSLVALDGYTF.

The chain links TRBV30 to TRBJ2-5, with 8 bases fitting TRBD2. Germline lookup yields CDR1 GTSNPN and CDR2 SVGIG (reference sequence). Trimming cost V 8 bases and J 2 bases; bases outside gene matches: 7. This CDR3 is 13 amino acids long. The CDR3 reads CAVSAGVQETQYF. CDR3 nucleotides: TGTGCCGTGTCAGCGGGGGTACAAGAGACCCAGTACTTC.

This clonotype was counted at least ten times. The V call is TRBV19, the J call TRBJ1-1, with D hard to call. Deletions cut 6 bases from V and 1 base from J, with 9 bases between. CDR3 length: 13 residues. Germline loops: CDR1 LNHDA, CDR2 SQIVND (reference sequence). CDR3 sequence: CASRWEANTEAFF. CDR3 DNA: TGTGCCAGTAGATGGGAGGCGAACACTGAAGCTTTCTTT.

The chain carries TRBV6-4 and TRBJ2-7, with TRBD1 matching over 7 bases. Germline CDR1 reads MRHNA; CDR2 reads SNTAGT. This CDR3 region has 15 residues. Germline trimming cut 7 bases from V and 2 bases from J; bases unmatched to any gene: 11. This CDR3 reads CASTEAPTGTYEQYF. The CDR3 bases are TGTGCCAGCACCGAAGCCCCGACAGGGACCTACGAGCAGTACTTC.